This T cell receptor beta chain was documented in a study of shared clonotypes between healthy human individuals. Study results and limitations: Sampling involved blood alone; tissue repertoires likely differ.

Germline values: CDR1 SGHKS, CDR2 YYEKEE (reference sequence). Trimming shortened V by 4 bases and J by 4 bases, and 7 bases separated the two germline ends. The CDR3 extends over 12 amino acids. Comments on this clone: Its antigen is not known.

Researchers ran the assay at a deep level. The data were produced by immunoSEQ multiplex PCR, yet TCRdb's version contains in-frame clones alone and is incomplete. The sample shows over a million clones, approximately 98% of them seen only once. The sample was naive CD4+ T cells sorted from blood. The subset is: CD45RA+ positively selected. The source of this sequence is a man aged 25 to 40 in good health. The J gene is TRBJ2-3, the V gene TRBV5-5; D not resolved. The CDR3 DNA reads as TGTGCCAGCAGCCGTTTACCAGATACGCAGTATTTT. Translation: CASSRLPDTQYF.